Below, one T cell receptor beta chain is given with its context. Its specificity is not known. Germline CDR1 is GTSNPN and CDR2 is SVGIG (reference sequence). The CDR3 contains 12 residues. V lost 4 bases, J lost 5 bases, and 0 bases stayed unmatched. The sample originates from a study of CD8+ T cells in alopecia areata. Sequencing templates came from extracted RNA that was reverse transcribed into cDNA. Sequenced by immunoSEQ multiplex PCR; TCRdb stores in-frame clones only, minus some. Of 200,000 or so clones listed, 58% were seen once; the top ten hold about 5.1%. Study-wide findings and caveats: Mice showed clearer TCR sharing than patients did, a gap that was possibly HLA-related. Scalp clonality and expanded CD8+ clones among the top 100 fell significantly with tofacitinib.

Treatment in this sample: oral pan-JAK inhibitor, 5-10 mg twice daily. Sorted out of PBMCs were CD4+ T cells and CD8+ T cells. The specimen comprised CD4+ T cells sorted from blood, sampled at week 24, from a patient treated with tofacitinib. The chain carries TRBV30 and TRBJ2-1; 9 nucleotides align to TRBD2. The receptor was derived from a human donor with alopecia areata. The CDR3 sequence: CAWTSGNNEQFF. The CDR3 nucleotides read TGTGCCTGGACTAGCGGGAACAATGAGCAGTTCTTC.